This TCR beta chain was identified during a study of T cells in women clearing cervical HPV infection. Whole-study findings and limits: Cases carried less TRBV6-7 than controls: roughly 0.12% versus 0.17%. A classifier using richness and V gene abundances reached an AUC of 0.83. Repertoire richness, not evenness, was significantly elevated in CIN3+ cases versus controls.

Genomic DNA, averaging roughly 1,200 ng per sample, yielded TCR beta CDR3 via immunoSEQ. Sequencing used immunoSEQ multiplex PCR; TCRdb keeps in-frame clones, though not all of them. The ten most abundant clones cover about 1.5% of a sample with roughly 48,000 clones. In germline, CDR1 is SQVTM, CDR2 ANQGSEA. This CDR3 spans 13 amino acids. Trimming at V came to 4 bases and at J to 7 bases, leaving 7 bases not matched to a gene. Comments on this clone: The target antigen is unknown. Read coverage stops 3 residues before the CDR3 terminus; the germline J gene supplies the remainder.

The rearrangement joins TRBV29-1 to TRBJ2-3, with 8 bases identical to TRBD1. Sequenced sample: blood buffy coat. The source of this sequence is a woman aged 18 to 69 with a cervical HPV16 infection that either progressed to CIN3+ or cleared (not recorded which). CDR3 residues: CSVGGQGSNTQYF. CDR3 bases read: TGCAGCGTTGGAGGACAGGGATCCAATACG.